One sample yielded the 14 T cell receptor beta chains listed below, sequenced in a study of metastatic and nonmetastatic thyroid tumors. Thyroid surgery had not been preceded by any treatment in any patient. TCRdb recomputed clones from the PCR reads via MiXCR. The sample lists some 45,000 clones; 16% were seen once. Sequenced: blood. The origin of the receptors is a female donor with papillary thyroid cancer or a benign thyroid nodule (not recorded which). Some clones in this sample may be carry-over from other donors' samples.

This clone was recorded many times. The CDR3 region has the DNA TGTGCCTGGAGAAGGGCAGCGAGTCGGGATACGCAGTATTTT. Amino acids: CAWRRAASRDTQYF. This chain connects TRBV30 to TRBJ2-3; no definite D call. CDR3 length: 14 residues. Deletions cut 3 bases from V and 6 bases from J, with 16 bases between. Germline-derived CDR1 and CDR2 are GTSNPN and SVGIG (reference sequence).

About this clone itself: A much more abundant neighbour one base away suggests this may be a read error. Other DNA sequences in this specimen translate into the identical CDR3. V gene TRBV27 combines with J gene TRBJ2-2; D uncertain. The CDR3 is 14 amino acids. V was pared by 2 bases and J by 1 base, with 5 bases between. Germline V gene sequence: CDR1 MNHEY, CDR2 SMNVEV (reference sequence). The CDR3 spells CASSLVGNTGELFF. In DNA form, the CDR3 reads TGTGCCAGCAGTTTAGTTGGGAACACCGGGGAGCTGTTTTTT.

The CDR3 DNA reads as TGTGCCAGCAAGAGGGTTGGGCAGCCCCAGCATTTT. It translates to CASKRVGQPQHF. The chain has TRBV6-1 and TRBJ1-5; D not resolved. The CDR3 loop spans 12 amino acids. With 7 bases removed from V and 7 bases from J, the gap between germline ends came to 11 bases. Germline loops: CDR1 MNHNS, CDR2 SASEGT.

This clone occurred many times. This chain links TRBV7-9 with TRBJ2-5; unclear D gene. Trimming removed 6 bases at V and 1 base at J, with 9 bases between. The CDR3 is made up of 13 amino acids. Germline assignment: CDR1 SEHNR and CDR2 FQNEAQ (reference sequence). The CDR3 is CASSWSSQETQYF. DNA of the CDR3: TGTGCCAGCAGTTGGAGCTCCCAAGAGACCCAGTACTTC.

This clone has a count of ten or more. V is TRBV3-1 and J is TRBJ1-1, with no clear D. Germline CDR1 reads LGHDT; CDR2 reads YNNKEL (reference sequence). The CDR3 length is 14 residues. V lost 4 bases, J lost 1 base, and 10 bases lay in between. DNA for the CDR3: TGTGCCAGCAGCCTTGGGGTGGCGAACACTGAAGCTTTCTTT. Translation gives CASSLGVANTEAFF.

This clone was seen repeatedly, ten times or more. The chain has TRBV12-3 or TRBV12-4 and TRBJ2-1; D is unresolved. This CDR3 has 12 residues. Trimming took off 5 bases at V and 8 bases at J, with 10 bases between the two ends. CDR3 DNA: TGTGCCAGCAGTCCCCCGGGTTATGAGCAGTTCTTC. As protein: CASSPPGYEQFF.

On this clone itself: A read error may produce the germline difference seen at one junction end. The chain is built from TRBV10-3 and TRBJ1-2; 7 bases are a match to TRBD1. This CDR3 has 17 amino acids. CDR1 and CDR2 from the germline V gene are ENHRY and SYGVKD. CDR3 region: CAISNRAGGTIWNGYSF. The CDR3, as DNA: TGTGCCATCAGTAATCGGGCAGGGGGGACTATTTGGAATGGATACAGCTTC.

This clone was seen at least ten times. The V gene is TRBV10-3, the J gene TRBJ1-1; D unclear. The V and J ends lost 0 bases and 1 base respectively, with 12 bases between them. The CDR3 covers 16 residues. CDR1 is ENHRY, CDR2 SYGVKD, per germline. The CDR3 DNA is TGTGCCATCAGTGAGTCATCGTCAGGTTGGAACACTGAAGCTTTCTTT. Its protein product is CAISESSSGWNTEAFF.

This clone appeared many times. The CDR3 sequence: CASSVDSGQPQHF. The CDR3 DNA reads TGTGCCAGCAGCGTGGACAGCGGTCAGCCCCAGCATTTT. This chain uses TRBV5-4 with TRBJ1-5; TRBD1 is a possible D gene (6 bases). The CDR3 is made up of 13 amino acids. The V and J ends lost 4 bases and 6 bases respectively, with 11 bases between them. Germline V lookup: CDR1 SGHNT, CDR2 YYREEE (reference sequence).

This clone is medium-sized by share. The chain employs TRBV6-1 and TRBJ2-7; possibly TRBD1 or TRBD2 for D (7 bases each). The CDR3 is 17 residues long. V was clipped by 6 bases and J by 3 bases, with 24 bases between them. CDR1 MNHNS and CDR2 SASEGT come from the germline V gene. CDR3 sequence (DNA): TGTGCCAGCAGCGCCCAAGTTCCAGGCAGGGGGGGCTACGAGCAGTACTTC. Translating it yields CASSAQVPGRGGYEQYF.

The genes are TRBV28 and TRBJ2-7; 10 nucleotides align to TRBD2. The germline CDR1 and CDR2 sequences are MDHEN and SYDVKM. This CDR3 has 14 amino acids. CDR3 loop: CVSTLAGEGDEQYF. Written as DNA, the CDR3 is TGTGTCAGTACCCTAGCGGGAGAGGGAGACGAGCAGTACTTC.

This clone showed up just a few times. The chain employs TRBV6-1 and TRBJ2-1, with 8 bases identical to TRBD1. The germline gives CDR1 MNHNS, CDR2 SASEGT. This CDR3 has 16 residues. V lost 2 bases to trimming and J lost 2 bases; unmatched junction nucleotides: 5. DNA for the CDR3: TGTGCCAGCAGTGAAATCGGGACAGGTACCTACAATGAGCAGTTCTTC. Protein sequence: CASSEIGTGTYNEQFF.

There are many counts of this clone. The rearrangement links TRBV5-1 to TRBJ2-3; 7 nucleotides line up with TRBD1. Looked up from germline, CDR1 is SGHRS and CDR2 is YFSETQ. This CDR3 is 14 amino acids long. V lost 5 bases to trimming and J lost 1 base; unmatched junction nucleotides: 4. The CDR3 here is CASSFTGGTDTQYF. The CDR3 DNA reads as TGCGCCAGCAGTTTTACAGGGGGCACAGATACGCAGTATTTT.

This clone was seen many times. The chain has TRBV5-1 and TRBJ1-4; 11 nucleotides line up with TRBD1. Trimming cost V 5 bases and J 7 bases; bases outside gene matches: 7. The CDR3 is 15 residues long. Germline assignment: CDR1 SGHRS and CDR2 YFSETQ. The CDR3: CASRADRGHGEKLFF. Written as DNA, the CDR3 is TGCGCCAGCAGGGCGGACAGGGGGCACGGTGAAAAACTGTTTTTT.